The 31 T cell receptor beta chains below were found in one sample sequenced in a study of cytomegalovirus exposure and HLA in healthy donors. PCR was performed using 60 Vbeta and 13 Jbeta primers. The assay was immunoSEQ multiplex PCR, and TCRdb's table has in-frame clones only and misses some. The sample yields roughly 160,000 clones, more than 65% seen once. Input material: PBMCs. These receptors all stem from a woman between 25 and 40 years old in good health and CMV-seronegative.

The V call is TRBV4-2, the J call TRBJ1-2; perhaps TRBD1 as D (6 bases). The V end was cut by 0 bases, the J end by 8 bases, with 16 bases between. The germline gives CDR1 LGHNA, CDR2 YNFKEQ. The CDR3 consists of 15 residues. The DNA of the CDR3 is TGTGCCAGCAGCCAAGATCTTGCACAGGGAAAGGGCTACACCTTC. This encodes CASSQDLAQGKGYTF.

The genes are TRBV7-2 and TRBJ2-1; D unclear. The CDR3 is 12 residues long. V dropped 5 bases and J dropped 7 bases, with 9 bases sitting between them. The germline V gene has CDR1 SGHTA and CDR2 FQGNSA. CDR3 in amino acids: CASSLLLNEQFF. CDR3 sequence (DNA): TGTGCCAGCAGCCTGTTGTTGAATGAGCAGTTCTTC.

The J gene is TRBJ2-1, the V gene TRBV7-9; the D gene is possibly TRBD2 (5 bases). The CDR3 runs 13 residues. Germline lookup yields CDR1 SEHNR and CDR2 FQNEAQ (reference sequence). Trimming took 2 bases from V and 8 from J, leaving 10 bases between them. This CDR3 reads CASSLSLAYEQFF. The CDR3 DNA reads TGTGCCAGCAGCTTAAGTCTAGCCTATGAGCAGTTCTTC. The entire variable domain, with the rest obtained from reference TRBV7-9 and TRBJ2-1, is as follows: DTGVSQNPRHKITKRGQNVTFRCDPISEHNRLYWYRQTLGQGPEFLTYFQNEAQLEKSRLLSDRFSAERPKGSFSTLEIQRTEQGDSAMYLCASSLSLAYEQFFGPGTRLTVL.

This chain uses TRBV6-6 with TRBJ1-3; no clear D. The CDR3 is 15 amino acids. Trimming cost V 0 bases and J 1 base, with 7 bases left between them. Germline lookup yields CDR1 MNHNY and CDR2 SVGAGI (reference sequence). The CDR3 nucleotides are TGTGCCAGCAGTTACTCTACGGGATCTGGAAACACCATATATTTT. Amino acids: CASSYSTGSGNTIYF.

V and J are TRBV30 and TRBJ2-7, with D possibly matching TRBD2 (6 bases). The CDR3 totals 14 residues. Trimming took off 0 bases at V and 6 bases at J, with 15 bases between the two ends. Germline V gene lookup returns CDR1 GTSNPN and CDR2 SVGIG (reference sequence). The CDR3 region is CAWSVQSGHAEQYF. CDR3 coding DNA: TGTGCCTGGAGTGTACAGAGCGGGCATGCCGAGCAGTACTTC. Full variable domain (remainder filled in from reference TRBV30 and TRBJ2-7): SQTIHQWPATLVQPVGSPLSLECTVEGTSNPNLYWYRQAAGRGLQLLFYSVGIGQISSEVPQNLSASRPQDRQFILSSKKLLLSDSGFYLCAWSVQSGHAEQYFGPGTRLTVT.

V and J are TRBV4-1 and TRBJ1-1; unclear D gene. Looked up from germline, CDR1 is MGHRA and CDR2 is YSYEKL. The CDR3 consists of 12 residues. V lost 0 bases, J lost 7 bases, and 6 bases lay in between. The CDR3 nucleotides read TGCGCCAGCAGCCAAGATCACAGTGAAGCTTTCTTT. Translated, it gives CASSQDHSEAFF.

This clone was seen more than once but under ten times. V and J are TRBV2 and TRBJ1-6, with no clear D. The V end lost 4 bases, the J end lost 6 bases, and 13 bases lay between the germline ends. The germline gives CDR1 SNHLY, CDR2 FYNNEI. The length of the CDR3 is 15 residues. The CDR3 DNA follows: TGTGCCAGCAGTGGTACGAGTGATACTAATTCACCCCTCCACTTT. It yields the protein CASSGTSDTNSPLHF.

The chain has TRBV10-3 and TRBJ1-2; 12 positions agree with TRBD1. The CDR3 is 16 residues long. V was pared by 4 bases and J by 6 bases, with 9 bases of the junction left unmatched. Germline values: CDR1 ENHRY, CDR2 SYGVKD. The CDR3 reads CAISGTPGQGANGYTF. CDR3 DNA: TGTGCCATCAGTGGGACCCCGGGACAGGGGGCGAATGGCTACACCTTC.

In its sample, this clone was seen a few times. This chain uses TRBV29-1 with TRBJ2-7, with a tentative D call TRBD1 (6 bases). The CDR3 length is 12 residues. Per germline, CDR1 SQVTM and CDR2 ANQGSEA. Trimming pared 1 base from V and 3 bases from J, leaving 7 bases between. CDR3 DNA: TGCAGCGTTGAAGGCAGGGGCTACGAGCAGTACTTC. This sequence encodes CSVEGRGYEQYF.

The CDR3 sequence: CASSLKLGQGFAGAFF. As DNA, the CDR3 is TGTGCCAGCAGCTTAAAACTGGGACAGGGGTTCGCTGGAGCTTTCTTT. J is TRBJ1-1 and V is TRBV7-9; 10 bases line up with TRBD1. V was pared by 2 bases and J by 10 bases, with 13 bases of the junction left unmatched. Germline CDR1 SEHNR, CDR2 FQNEAQ (reference sequence). This CDR3 spans 16 amino acids.

The chain recombines TRBV6-4 with TRBJ2-3, with TRBD2 matching over 9 bases. CDR1 and CDR2 (germline): MRHNA, SNTAGT. V lost 0 bases and J lost 3; bases outside the gene matches: 4. This CDR3 is 16 amino acids long. CDR3 protein: CASSDSAGGSTDTQYF. The CDR3 DNA reads as TGTGCCAGCAGTGACTCTGCGGGGGGGAGTACAGATACGCAGTATTTT.

This chain uses TRBV6-5 with TRBJ1-5; 7 bases are a match to TRBD1. Germline CDR1 reads MNHEY; CDR2 reads SVGAGI. V lost 6 bases and J lost 0; bases outside the gene matches: 5. This CDR3 is built from 15 residues. The CDR3 here is CASRGQPNSNQPQHF. Written as DNA, the CDR3 is TGTGCCAGCAGGGGACAGCCTAATAGCAATCAGCCCCAGCATTTT.

V usage is TRBV4-3 and J usage is TRBJ2-7, with 9 bases identical to TRBD1. The CDR3 has 16 residues. Germline values: CDR1 LGHNA, CDR2 YSLEER. The junction had 8 bases not matched to a gene; V was cut back by 0 bases and J by 5 bases. CDR3 sequence reads: CASSQDPRDRADEQYF. CDR3 DNA sequence: TGCGCCAGCAGCCAAGATCCCCGGGACAGGGCCGACGAGCAGTACTTC.

The rearrangement links TRBV28 to TRBJ2-5; 15 bases line up with TRBD2. The CDR3 consists of 18 residues. Germline V gives CDR1 MDHEN, CDR2 SYDVKM. V was clipped by 4 bases and J by 5 bases; unmatched bases: 11. The CDR3 protein is CASSSHRTSGRVGETQYF. CDR3 DNA: TGTGCCAGCAGTTCTCATAGGACTAGCGGGAGGGTTGGGGAGACCCAGTACTTC.

This clone was detected only a few times. The gene calls are TRBV4-2 and TRBJ2-6; 12 bases fit TRBD1. There are 21 residues in the CDR3. After removal of 0 bases from V and 3 bases from J, the junction contained 12 bases not matched to a gene. Germline loops: CDR1 LGHNA, CDR2 YNFKEQ. CDR3 nucleotides: TGTGCCAGCAGCCAAGACCTATCCGGGACAGGGGGCTTGGGTGGGGCCAACGTCCTGACTTTC. Residues: CASSQDLSGTGGLGGANVLTF.

This chain connects TRBV29-1 to TRBJ2-3; no clear D. The germline V gene encodes CDR1 SQVTM and CDR2 ANQGSEA. V lost 4 bases and J lost 2, with 10 bases in between. CDR3 length: 13 amino acids. The CDR3, as DNA: TGCAGCGTTGCGCCTATCCTCACAGATACGCAGTATTTT. Amino acids: CSVAPILTDTQYF.

The V gene is TRBV11-2, the J gene TRBJ2-1; 10 nucleotides line up with TRBD1. Germline assignment: CDR1 SGHAT and CDR2 FQNNGV. With 3 bases clipped from V and 4 bases from J, the junction kept 3 bases outside the gene matches. The CDR3 covers 15 residues. Here the CDR3 reads CASSFRDRGYNEQFF. The CDR3 bases are TGTGCCAGCAGCTTCCGGGACAGGGGATACAATGAGCAGTTCTTC.

The CDR3 here is CASSPRQGTSNEQYF. In DNA, the CDR3 is TGTGCCAGCAGCCCGCGCCAGGGTACGTCGAACGAGCAGTACTTC. This rearrangement joins TRBV7-9 to TRBJ2-7, with D possibly being TRBD1 (5 bases). Germline-derived CDR1 and CDR2 are SEHNR and FQNEAQ (reference sequence). The ends were cut back, 5 bases at V and 5 bases at J, with 19 bases in the middle. The CDR3 runs 15 residues.

The V and J genes are TRBV7-9 and TRBJ2-7; weak D call: TRBD1 (5 bases). Trimming pared 5 bases from V and 4 bases from J, leaving 9 bases between. This CDR3 comprises 12 residues. CDR1 SEHNR and CDR2 FQNEAQ come from the germline V gene (reference sequence). This CDR3 reads CASSGDSYEQYF. DNA of the CDR3: TGTGCCAGCAGCGGTGACAGTTACGAGCAGTACTTC.

This clone was counted only a few times. The chain uses TRBV27 and TRBJ1-5, with D possibly matching TRBD1 (5 bases). The V gene's germline CDR1 is MNHEY and CDR2 SMNVEV (reference sequence). The CDR3 has 14 amino acids. Trimming pared 0 bases from V and 6 bases from J, leaving 9 bases between. The DNA for the CDR3 is TGTGCCAGCAGTTTATCGGGGGGAGGTCAGCCCCAGCATTTT. It is translated as CASSLSGGGQPQHF.

The CDR3 coding sequence is TGCAGCGTGGACAGGACAGGGGGCGGTGAAGCTTTCTTT. Translated: CSVDRTGGGEAFF. The V and J genes are TRBV29-1 and TRBJ1-1, with 11 nucleotides matching TRBD1. Germline V CDR1 and CDR2: SQVTM, ANQGSEA. Trimming removed 6 bases from V and 7 bases from J; junction bases left unmatched: 7. The CDR3 totals 13 residues.

CDR3 in amino acids: CASMWLAGAYEQYF. The CDR3 DNA reads TGTGCCAGCATGTGGCTAGCGGGAGCCTACGAGCAGTACTTC. V usage is TRBV7-9 and J usage is TRBJ2-7, with 10 bases matching TRBD2. V lost 7 bases, J lost 2 bases, and 5 bases stayed unmatched. Germline CDR1 reads SEHNR; CDR2 reads FQNEAQ (reference sequence). This CDR3 region has 14 residues.

The chain combines TRBV6-6 with TRBJ1-3, with 7 bases identical to TRBD1. V lost 10 bases and J lost 4; bases outside the gene matches: 4. The CDR3 is 12 residues long. The germline V gene has CDR1 MNHNY and CDR2 SVGAGI (reference sequence). The CDR3 here is CATQGTGNTIYF. In DNA form, the CDR3 reads TGTGCCACACAGGGGACCGGAAACACCATATATTTT.

The chain is built from TRBV6-5 and TRBJ1-2; TRBD1 agrees at 10 bases. Looked up from germline, CDR1 is MNHEY and CDR2 is SVGAGI. The CDR3 is 14 residues long. J was trimmed by 3 bases and V by 6 bases; bases with no gene match: 4. For the CDR3, the DNA is TGTGCCAGCAGAAAGGGACAGGGGTACTATGGCTACACCTTC. This sequence encodes CASRKGQGYYGYTF.

The chain employs TRBV5-1 and TRBJ1-6; no clear D gene. The germline gives CDR1 SGHRS, CDR2 YFSETQ. CDR3 length equals 16 residues. Trimming took 5 bases from V and 7 from J, leaving 19 bases between them. The CDR3, as DNA: TGCGCCAGCAGGGACTCTGGTGCGGGTTCGAATTCACCCCTCCACTTT. It specifies CASRDSGAGSNSPLHF.

The genes are TRBV11-2 and TRBJ1-1; D is unresolved. CDR1 is SGHAT and CDR2 is FQNNGV in the germline V gene. The CDR3 is 15 amino acids. V lost 5 bases and J 1 base, leaving 14 bases between the germline ends. In DNA, the CDR3 is TGTGCCAGCAGCATTCTGACAAGACCGAACACTGAAGCTTTCTTT. Amino acids: CASSILTRPNTEAFF.

This clone was detected only once. The gene calls are TRBV6-5 and TRBJ2-7, with D perhaps matching TRBD1 (6 bases). Germline V gives CDR1 MNHEY, CDR2 SVGAGI. The CDR3 totals 15 residues. V was trimmed by 5 bases and J by 2 bases, leaving 16 bases between them. CDR3 DNA: TGTGCCAGCAGTCAACACTCGGACAGTACCTACGAGCAGTACTTC. This translates into CASSQHSDSTYEQYF.

This clone was counted between two and nine times. The chain uses TRBV30 and TRBJ2-7, with D maybe TRBD1 (5 bases). Per germline, CDR1 GTSNPN and CDR2 SVGIG (reference sequence). V lost 2 bases, J lost 4 bases, and 12 bases lay in between. The CDR3 extends over 13 amino acids. CDR3 protein: CAWSWGGTYEQYF. The CDR3 DNA reads TGTGCCTGGAGTTGGGGCGGTACGTACGAGCAGTACTTC.

On this clone: This sample includes further DNA sequences coding for the same CDR3. The V gene is TRBV5-1, the J gene TRBJ2-7; 9 bases line up with TRBD1. Germline V gene sequence: CDR1 SGHRS, CDR2 YFSETQ. V gave up 4 bases and J gave up 2 bases; unmatched junction bases: 4. The CDR3 sequence is 14 residues long. CDR3 in amino acids: CASSPRQGAYEQYF. The CDR3 region has the DNA TGCGCCAGCAGCCCAAGACAGGGGGCCTACGAGCAGTACTTC. The whole variable domain, remainder taken from reference TRBV5-1 and TRBJ2-7, is KAGVTQTPRYLIKTRGQQVTLSCSPISGHRSVSWYQQTPGQGLQFLFEYFSETQRNKGNFPGRFSGRQFSNSRSEMNVSTLELGDSALYLCASSPRQGAYEQYFGPGTRLTVT.

The chain recombines TRBV30 with TRBJ2-1; 12 bases map to TRBD2. The CDR3 sequence is 13 residues long. The V gene's germline CDR1 is GTSNPN and CDR2 SVGIG (reference sequence). J gave up 9 bases and V 1 base, and 1 base lay outside the gene matches. The CDR3 spells CAWSGGLAGEQFF. The CDR3 DNA sequence: TGTGCCTGGAGTGGGGGACTAGCGGGTGAGCAGTTCTTC.

This chain uses TRBV5-1 with TRBJ2-7, with 14 positions matching TRBD2. Losses at the gene ends were 4 bases for V and 6 bases for J; bases not matched to a gene: 9. Germline loops: CDR1 SGHRS, CDR2 YFSETQ. The CDR3 totals 16 residues. CDR3 bases: TGCGCCAGCAGCCTGGGGACTAGCGGGGGTTCCACCGAGCAGTACTTC. It specifies CASSLGTSGGSTEQYF.